This TCR beta chain was captured in a study of T cells in Graves' hyperthyroidism and ophthalmopathy. Amplified regions were TCR beta CDR3 sequences from RNA transcripts. Initially, a first-round RT-PCR of the TCR CDR3 employed the HTBI primer set. MiXCR, applied by TCRdb to the multiplex PCR reads, yields one record per CDR3 protein. Counted here are roughly 570,000 distinct CDR3 sequences, roughly 50% occurring once; the ten biggest clones make up around 7.7%. Study-wide results and caveats: Blood samples included most of the expanded thyroid clonotypes exceeding 0.001.

V was pared by 2 bases and J by 9 bases, with 5 bases of the junction left unmatched. CDR3 length: 15 residues. CDR1 is SGHRS, CDR2 YFSETQ, per germline. Patients aged 18 to 65 had newly diagnosed hyperthyroidism that had lasted under 2 months. As to this clonotype: As yet, its antigen is unknown.

Sequencing was performed on peripheral blood or thyroid tissue (not recorded which). This receptor was obtained from a woman younger than 35 with Graves' hyperthyroidism. J is TRBJ2-1 and V is TRBV5-1; TRBD2 agrees at 13 bases. CDR3 loop: CASSLGLAGALEQFF. Here the CDR3 DNA reads TGCGCCAGCAGCTTAGGACTAGCGGGAGCTCTTGAGCAGTTCTTC.